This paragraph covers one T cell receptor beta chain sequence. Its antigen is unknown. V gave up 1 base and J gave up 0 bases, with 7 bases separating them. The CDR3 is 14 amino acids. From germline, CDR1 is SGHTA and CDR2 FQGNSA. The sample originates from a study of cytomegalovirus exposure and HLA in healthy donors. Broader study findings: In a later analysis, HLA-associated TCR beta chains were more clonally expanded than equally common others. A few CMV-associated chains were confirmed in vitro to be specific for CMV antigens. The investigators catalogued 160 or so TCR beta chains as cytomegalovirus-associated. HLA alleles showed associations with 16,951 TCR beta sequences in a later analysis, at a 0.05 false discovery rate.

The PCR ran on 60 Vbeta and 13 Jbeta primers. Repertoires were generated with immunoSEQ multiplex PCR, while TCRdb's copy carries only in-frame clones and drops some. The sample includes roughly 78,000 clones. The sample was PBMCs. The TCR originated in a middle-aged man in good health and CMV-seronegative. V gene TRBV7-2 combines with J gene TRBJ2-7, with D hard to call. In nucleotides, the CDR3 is TGTGCCAGCAGCTTAGGGCTCAACTCCTACGAGCAGTACTTC. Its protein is CASSLGLNSYEQYF.